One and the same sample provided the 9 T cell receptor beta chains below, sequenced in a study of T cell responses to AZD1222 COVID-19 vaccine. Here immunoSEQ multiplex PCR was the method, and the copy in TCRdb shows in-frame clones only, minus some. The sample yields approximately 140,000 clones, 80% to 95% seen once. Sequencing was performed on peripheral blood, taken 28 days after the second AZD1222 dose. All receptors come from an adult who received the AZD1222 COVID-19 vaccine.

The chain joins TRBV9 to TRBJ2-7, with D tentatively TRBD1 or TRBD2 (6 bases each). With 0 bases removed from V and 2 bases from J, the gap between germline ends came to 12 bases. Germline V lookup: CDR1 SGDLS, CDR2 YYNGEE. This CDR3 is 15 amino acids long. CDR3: CASSVESGATYEQYF. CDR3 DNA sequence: TGTGCCAGCAGCGTAGAGTCGGGGGCTACCTACGAGCAGTACTTC.

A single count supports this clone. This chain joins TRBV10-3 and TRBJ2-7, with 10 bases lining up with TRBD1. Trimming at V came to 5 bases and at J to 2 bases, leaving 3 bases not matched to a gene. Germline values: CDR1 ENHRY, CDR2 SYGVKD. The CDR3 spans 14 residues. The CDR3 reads CAISPGTGAYEQYF. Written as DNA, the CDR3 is TGTGCCATCAGTCCCGGGACAGGGGCCTACGAGCAGTACTTC.

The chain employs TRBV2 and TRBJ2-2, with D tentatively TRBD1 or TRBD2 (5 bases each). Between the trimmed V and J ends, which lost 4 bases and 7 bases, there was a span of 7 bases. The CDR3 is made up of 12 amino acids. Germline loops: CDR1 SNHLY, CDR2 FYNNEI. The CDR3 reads CASSVGVGELFF. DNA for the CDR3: TGTGCCAGCAGTGTGGGGGTCGGGGAGCTGTTTTTT. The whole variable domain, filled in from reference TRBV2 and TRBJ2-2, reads EPEVTQTPSHQVTQMGQEVILRCVPISNHLYFYWYRQILGQKVEFLVSFYNNEISEKSEIFDDQFSVERPDGSNFTLKIRSTKLEDSAMYFCASSVGVGELFFGEGSRLTVL.

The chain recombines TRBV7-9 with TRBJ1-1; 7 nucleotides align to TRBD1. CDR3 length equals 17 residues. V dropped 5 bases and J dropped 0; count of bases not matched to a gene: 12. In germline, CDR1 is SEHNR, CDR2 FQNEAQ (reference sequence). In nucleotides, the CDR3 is TGTGCCAGCAGCGCAGGGGGAGGACTTTGGGTGAACACTGAAGCTTTCTTT. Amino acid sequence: CASSAGGGLWVNTEAFF.

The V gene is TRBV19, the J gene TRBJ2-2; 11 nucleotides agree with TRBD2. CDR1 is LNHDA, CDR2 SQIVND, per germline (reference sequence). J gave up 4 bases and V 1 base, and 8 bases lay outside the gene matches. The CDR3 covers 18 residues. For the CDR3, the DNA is TGTGCCAGTAGTATAGTTCGAGGGGGGACTAGCGGCACCGGGGAGCTGTTTTTT. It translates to CASSIVRGGTSGTGELFF.

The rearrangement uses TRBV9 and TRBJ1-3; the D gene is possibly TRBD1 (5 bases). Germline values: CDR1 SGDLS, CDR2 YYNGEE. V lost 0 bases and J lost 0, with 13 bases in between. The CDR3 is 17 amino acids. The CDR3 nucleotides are TGTGCCAGCAGCGTAGACGGGGCTCGGAGCTCTGGAAACACCATATATTTT. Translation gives CASSVDGARSSGNTIYF. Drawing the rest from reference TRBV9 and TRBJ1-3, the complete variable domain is DSGVTQTPKHLITATGQRVTLRCSPRSGDLSVYWYQQSLDQGLQFLIQYYNGEERAKGNILERFSAQQFPDLHSELNLSSLELGDSALYFCASSVDGARSSGNTIYFGEGSWLTVV.

In DNA, the CDR3 is TGTGCCAGCAGCTTGTGGGCCGAACATAACTATGGCTACACCTTC. Translated: CASSLWAEHNYGYTF. This chain links TRBV5-4 with TRBJ1-2; D gene ambiguous. Trimming left V 1 base short and J 1 base short, with 11 bases between. This CDR3 contains 15 residues. Germline CDR1 and CDR2: SGHNT and YYREEE (reference sequence). Together with reference TRBV5-4 and TRBJ1-2, the CDR3 gives the full variable domain: ETGVTQSPTHLIKTRGQQVTLRCSSQSGHNTVSWYQQALGQGPQFIFQYYREEENGRGNFPPRFSGLQFPNYSSELNVNALELDDSALYLCASSLWAEHNYGYTFGSGTRLTVV.

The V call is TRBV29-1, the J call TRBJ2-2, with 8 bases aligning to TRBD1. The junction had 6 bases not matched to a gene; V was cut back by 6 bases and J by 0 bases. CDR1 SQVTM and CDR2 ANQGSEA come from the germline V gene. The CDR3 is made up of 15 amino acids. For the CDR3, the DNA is TGCAGCGTGTATCAGGGGGCGCCGAACACCGGGGAGCTGTTTTTT. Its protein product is CSVYQGAPNTGELFF.

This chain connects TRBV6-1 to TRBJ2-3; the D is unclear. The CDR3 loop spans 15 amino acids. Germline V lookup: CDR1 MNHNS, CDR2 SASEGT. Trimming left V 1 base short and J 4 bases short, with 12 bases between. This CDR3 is CASSEVGQASDTQYF. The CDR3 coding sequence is TGTGCCAGCAGTGAAGTCGGTCAGGCATCAGATACGCAGTATTTT.